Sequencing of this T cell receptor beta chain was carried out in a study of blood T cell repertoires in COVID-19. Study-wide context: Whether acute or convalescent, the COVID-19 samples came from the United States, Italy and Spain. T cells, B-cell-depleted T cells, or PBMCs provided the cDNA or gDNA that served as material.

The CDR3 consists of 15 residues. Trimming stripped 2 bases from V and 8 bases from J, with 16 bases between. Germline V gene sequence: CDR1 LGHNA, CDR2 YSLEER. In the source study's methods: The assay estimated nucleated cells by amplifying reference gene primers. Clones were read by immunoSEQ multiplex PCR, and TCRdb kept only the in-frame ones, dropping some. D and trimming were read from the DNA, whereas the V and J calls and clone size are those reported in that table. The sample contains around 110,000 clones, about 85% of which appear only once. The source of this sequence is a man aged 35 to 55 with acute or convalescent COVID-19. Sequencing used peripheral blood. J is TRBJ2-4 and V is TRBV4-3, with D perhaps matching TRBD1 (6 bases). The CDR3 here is CASSQTTGPGDIQYF. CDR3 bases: TGCGCCAGCAGCCAAACTACAGGGCCCGGAGACATTCAGTACTTC.